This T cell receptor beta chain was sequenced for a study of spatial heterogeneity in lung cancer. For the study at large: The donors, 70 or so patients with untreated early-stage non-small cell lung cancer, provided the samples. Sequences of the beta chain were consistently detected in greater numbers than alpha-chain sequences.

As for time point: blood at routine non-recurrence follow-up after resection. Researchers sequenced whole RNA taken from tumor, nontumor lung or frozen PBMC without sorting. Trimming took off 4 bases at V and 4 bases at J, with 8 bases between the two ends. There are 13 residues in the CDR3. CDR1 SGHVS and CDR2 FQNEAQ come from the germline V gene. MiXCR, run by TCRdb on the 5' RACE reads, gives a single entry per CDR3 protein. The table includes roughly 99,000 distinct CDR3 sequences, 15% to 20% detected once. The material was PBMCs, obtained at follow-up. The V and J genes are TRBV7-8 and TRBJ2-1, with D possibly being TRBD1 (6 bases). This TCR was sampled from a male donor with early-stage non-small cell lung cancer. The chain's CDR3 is CASSSGVYNEQFF. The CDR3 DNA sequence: TGTGCCAGCAGCTCAGGGGTGTACAATGAGCAGTTCTTC.